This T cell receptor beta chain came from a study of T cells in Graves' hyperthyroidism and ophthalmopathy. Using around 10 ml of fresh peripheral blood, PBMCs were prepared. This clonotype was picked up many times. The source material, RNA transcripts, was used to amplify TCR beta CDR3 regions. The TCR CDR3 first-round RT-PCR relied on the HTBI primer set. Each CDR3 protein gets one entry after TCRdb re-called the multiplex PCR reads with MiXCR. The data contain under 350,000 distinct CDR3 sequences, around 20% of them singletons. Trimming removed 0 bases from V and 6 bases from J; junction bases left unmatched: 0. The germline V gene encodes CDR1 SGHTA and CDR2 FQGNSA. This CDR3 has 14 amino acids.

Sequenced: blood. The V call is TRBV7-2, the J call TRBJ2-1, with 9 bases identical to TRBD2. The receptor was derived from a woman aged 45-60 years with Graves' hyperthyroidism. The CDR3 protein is CASSLASGSNEQFF. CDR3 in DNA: TGTGCCAGCAGCTTAGCTAGCGGGAGCAATGAGCAGTTCTTC. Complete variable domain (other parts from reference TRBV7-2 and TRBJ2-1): GAGVSQSPSNKVTEKGKDVELRCDPISGHTALYWYRQSLGQGLEFLIYFQGNSAPDKSGLPSDRFSAERTGGSVSTLTIQRTQQEDSAVYLCASSLASGSNEQFFGPGTRLTVL.